This T cell receptor (beta chain) comes out of a study of T cells in Graves' hyperthyroidism and ophthalmopathy. The CDR3 spans 12 residues. The V end lost 6 bases, the J end lost 3 bases, and 6 bases lay between the germline ends. Germline CDR1 is LNHDA and CDR2 is SQIVND (reference sequence). From RNA transcripts, TCR beta CDR3 regions were amplified. TCR CDR3 underwent first-round RT-PCR with the HTBI primer set. A single record per CDR3 protein comes from TCRdb applying MiXCR to the multiplex PCR reads. Of around 700,000 distinct CDR3 sequences listed, approximately 36% are singletons. This clonotype was seen ten or more times.

This chain uses TRBV19 with TRBJ1-5; D call uncertain. The sequence came from a middle-aged woman with Graves' hyperthyroidism. Input material: blood. The CDR3 DNA follows: TGTGCCAGTAGGGGCAACAATCAGCCCCAGCATTTT. Translation: CASRGNNQPQHF.